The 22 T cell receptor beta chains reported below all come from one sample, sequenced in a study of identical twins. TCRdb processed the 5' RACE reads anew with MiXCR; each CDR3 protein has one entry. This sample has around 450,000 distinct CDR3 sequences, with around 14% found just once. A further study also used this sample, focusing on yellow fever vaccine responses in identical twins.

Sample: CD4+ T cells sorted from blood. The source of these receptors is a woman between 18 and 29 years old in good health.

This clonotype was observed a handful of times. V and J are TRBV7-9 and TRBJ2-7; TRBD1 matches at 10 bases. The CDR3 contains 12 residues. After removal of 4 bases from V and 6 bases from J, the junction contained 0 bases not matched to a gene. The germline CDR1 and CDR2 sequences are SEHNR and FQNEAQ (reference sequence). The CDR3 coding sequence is TGTGCCAGCAGCTGGGACAGGGGCGAGCAGTACTTC. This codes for CASSWDRGEQYF.

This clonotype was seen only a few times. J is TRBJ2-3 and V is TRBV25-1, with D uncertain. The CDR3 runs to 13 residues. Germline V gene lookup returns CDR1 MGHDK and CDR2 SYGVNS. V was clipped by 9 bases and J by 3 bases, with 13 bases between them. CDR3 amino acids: CASRFRATDTQYF. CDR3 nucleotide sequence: TGTGCCAGTAGATTCCGGGCTACAGATACGCAGTATTTT. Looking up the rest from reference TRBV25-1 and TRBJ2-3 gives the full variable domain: EADIYQTPRYLVIGTGKKITLECSQTMGHDKMYWYQQDPGMELHLIHYSYGVNSTEKGDLSSESTVSRIRTEHFPLTLESARPSHTSQYLCASRFRATDTQYFGPGTRLTVL.

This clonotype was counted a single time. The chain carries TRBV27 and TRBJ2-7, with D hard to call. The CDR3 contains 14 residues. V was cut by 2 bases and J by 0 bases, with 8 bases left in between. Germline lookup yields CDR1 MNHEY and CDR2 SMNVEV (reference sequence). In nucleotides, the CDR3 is TGTGCCAGCAGTTTAACTGTCGGCTCCTACGAGCAGTACTTC. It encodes CASSLTVGSYEQYF.

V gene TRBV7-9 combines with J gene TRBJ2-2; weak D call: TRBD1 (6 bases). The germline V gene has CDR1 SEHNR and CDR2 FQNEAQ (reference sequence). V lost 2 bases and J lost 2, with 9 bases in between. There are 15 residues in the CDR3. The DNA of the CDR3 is TGTGCCAGCAGCTTACAGGGGCTAAACACCGGGGAGCTGTTTTTT. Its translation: CASSLQGLNTGELFF.

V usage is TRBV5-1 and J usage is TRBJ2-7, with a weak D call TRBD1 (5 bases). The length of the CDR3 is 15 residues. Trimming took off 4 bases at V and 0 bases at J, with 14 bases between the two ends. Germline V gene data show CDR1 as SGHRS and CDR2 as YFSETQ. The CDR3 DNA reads TGCGCCAGCAGCCTACTTACAGGACCCTCCTACGAGCAGTACTTC. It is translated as CASSLLTGPSYEQYF. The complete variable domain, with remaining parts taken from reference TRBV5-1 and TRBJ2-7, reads KAGVTQTPRYLIKTRGQQVTLSCSPISGHRSVSWYQQTPGQGLQFLFEYFSETQRNKGNFPGRFSGRQFSNSRSEMNVSTLELGDSALYLCASSLLTGPSYEQYFGPGTRLTVT.

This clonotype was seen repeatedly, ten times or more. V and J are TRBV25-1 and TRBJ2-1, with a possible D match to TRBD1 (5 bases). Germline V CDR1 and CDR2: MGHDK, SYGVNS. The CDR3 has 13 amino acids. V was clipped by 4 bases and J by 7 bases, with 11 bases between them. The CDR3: CASSVRVGNEQFF. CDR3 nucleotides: TGTGCCAGCAGTGTCAGGGTGGGGAATGAGCAGTTCTTC.

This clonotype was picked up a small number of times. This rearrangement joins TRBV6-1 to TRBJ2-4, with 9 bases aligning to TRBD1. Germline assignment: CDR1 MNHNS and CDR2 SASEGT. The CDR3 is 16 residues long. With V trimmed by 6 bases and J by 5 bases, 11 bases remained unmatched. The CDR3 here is CASSRKPGTGQNIQYF. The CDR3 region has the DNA TGTGCCAGCAGCCGCAAACCTGGGACAGGGCAAAACATTCAGTACTTC.

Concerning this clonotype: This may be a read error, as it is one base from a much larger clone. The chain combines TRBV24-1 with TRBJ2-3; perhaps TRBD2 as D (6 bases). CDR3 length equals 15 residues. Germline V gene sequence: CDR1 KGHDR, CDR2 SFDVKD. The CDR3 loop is CATSDFQGLTDTHYF. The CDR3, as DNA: TGTGCCACCAGTGATTTTCAGGGACTCACAGATACGCACTATTTT.

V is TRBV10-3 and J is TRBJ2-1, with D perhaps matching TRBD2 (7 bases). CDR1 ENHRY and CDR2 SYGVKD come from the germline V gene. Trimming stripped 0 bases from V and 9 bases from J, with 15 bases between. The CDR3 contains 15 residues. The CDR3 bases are TGTGCCATCAGTGAGTCTGGCGCGGGGGCCATTGAGCAGTTCTTC. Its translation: CAISESGAGAIEQFF.

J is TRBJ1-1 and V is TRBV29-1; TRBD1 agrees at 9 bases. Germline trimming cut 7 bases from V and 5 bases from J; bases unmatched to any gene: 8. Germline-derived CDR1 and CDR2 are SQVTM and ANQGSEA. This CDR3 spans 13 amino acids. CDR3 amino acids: CSADRGVRTEAFF. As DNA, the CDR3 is TGCAGCGCAGACAGGGGGGTAAGAACTGAAGCTTTCTTT.

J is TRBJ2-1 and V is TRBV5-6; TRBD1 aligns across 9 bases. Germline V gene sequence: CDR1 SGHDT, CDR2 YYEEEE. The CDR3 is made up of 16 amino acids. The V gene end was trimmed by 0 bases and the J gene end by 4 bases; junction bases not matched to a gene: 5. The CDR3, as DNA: TGTGCCAGCAGCTTGGAAGCCGGGACAGGGTACAATGAGCAGTTCTTC. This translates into CASSLEAGTGYNEQFF.

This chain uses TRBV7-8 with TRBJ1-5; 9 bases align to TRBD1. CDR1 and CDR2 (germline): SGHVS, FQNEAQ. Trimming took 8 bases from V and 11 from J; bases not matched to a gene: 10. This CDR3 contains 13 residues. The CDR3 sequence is CASSTGGLNTQHF. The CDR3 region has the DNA TGTGCCAGCTCTACAGGGGGCTTAAATACCCAGCATTTT.

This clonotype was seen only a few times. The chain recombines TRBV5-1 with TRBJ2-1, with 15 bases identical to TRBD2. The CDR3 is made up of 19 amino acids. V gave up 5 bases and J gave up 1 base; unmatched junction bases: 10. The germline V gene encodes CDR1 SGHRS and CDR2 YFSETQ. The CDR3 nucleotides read TGCGCCAGCAGAAGAGGGGGACTAGCGGGAGGAGGTTCCTACAATGAGCAGTTCTTC. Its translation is CASRRGGLAGGGSYNEQFF.

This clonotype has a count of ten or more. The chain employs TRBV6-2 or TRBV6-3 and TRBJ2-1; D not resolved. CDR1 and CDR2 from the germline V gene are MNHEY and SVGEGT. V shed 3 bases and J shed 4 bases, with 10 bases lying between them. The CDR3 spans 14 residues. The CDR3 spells CASSYSLVYNEQFF. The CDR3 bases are TGTGCCAGCAGTTATTCTCTAGTATACAATGAGCAGTTCTTC.

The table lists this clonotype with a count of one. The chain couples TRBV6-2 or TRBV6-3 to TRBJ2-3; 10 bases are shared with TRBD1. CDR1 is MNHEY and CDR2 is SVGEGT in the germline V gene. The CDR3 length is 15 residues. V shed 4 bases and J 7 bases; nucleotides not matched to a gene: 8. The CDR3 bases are TGTGCCAGCAGTTTCCCGGACAGGGGGATGTATACGCAGTATTTT. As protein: CASSFPDRGMYTQYF.

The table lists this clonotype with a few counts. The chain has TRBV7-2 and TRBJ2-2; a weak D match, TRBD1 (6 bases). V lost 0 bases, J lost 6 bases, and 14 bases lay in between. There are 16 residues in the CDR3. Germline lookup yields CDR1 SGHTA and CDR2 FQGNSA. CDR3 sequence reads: CASSLAATGFAGELFF. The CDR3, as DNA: TGTGCCAGCAGCTTAGCGGCCACAGGGTTCGCCGGGGAGCTGTTTTTT.

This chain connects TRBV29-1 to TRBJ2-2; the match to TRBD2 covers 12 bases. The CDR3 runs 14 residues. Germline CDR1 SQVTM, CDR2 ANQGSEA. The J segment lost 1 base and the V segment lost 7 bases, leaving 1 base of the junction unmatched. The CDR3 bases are TGCAGCGCGGGACTAGCGGGGAACACCGGGGAGCTGTTTTTT. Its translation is CSAGLAGNTGELFF.

The CDR3 nucleotides read TGTGCCAGCAGCGAGGGGGGCTGGAATGAGCAGTTCTTC. Protein product: CASSEGGWNEQFF. The rearrangement links TRBV7-3 to TRBJ2-1, with D possibly being TRBD1 or TRBD2 (6 bases each). V shed 5 bases and J shed 7 bases, with 12 bases lying between them. Germline assignment: CDR1 SGHTA and CDR2 FQGTGA. The CDR3 consists of 13 residues.

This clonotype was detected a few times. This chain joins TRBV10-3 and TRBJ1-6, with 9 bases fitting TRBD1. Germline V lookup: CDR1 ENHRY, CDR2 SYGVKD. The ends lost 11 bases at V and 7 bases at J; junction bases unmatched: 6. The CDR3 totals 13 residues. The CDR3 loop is CAVGQGLNSPLHF. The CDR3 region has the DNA TGTGCCGTGGGACAGGGACTCAATTCACCCCTCCACTTT.

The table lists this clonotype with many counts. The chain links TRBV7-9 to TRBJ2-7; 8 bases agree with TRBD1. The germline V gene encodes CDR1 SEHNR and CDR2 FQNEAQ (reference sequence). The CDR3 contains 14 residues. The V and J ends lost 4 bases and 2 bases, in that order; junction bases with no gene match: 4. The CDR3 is CASSYGQGPYEQYF. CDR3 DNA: TGTGCCAGCAGCTACGGACAGGGTCCCTACGAGCAGTACTTC.

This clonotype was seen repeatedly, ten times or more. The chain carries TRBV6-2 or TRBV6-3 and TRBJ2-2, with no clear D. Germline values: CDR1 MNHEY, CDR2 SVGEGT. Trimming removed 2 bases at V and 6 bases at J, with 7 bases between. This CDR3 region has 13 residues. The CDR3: CASSYGVSGELFF. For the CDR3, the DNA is TGTGCCAGCAGTTACGGGGTTTCCGGGGAGCTGTTTTTT.

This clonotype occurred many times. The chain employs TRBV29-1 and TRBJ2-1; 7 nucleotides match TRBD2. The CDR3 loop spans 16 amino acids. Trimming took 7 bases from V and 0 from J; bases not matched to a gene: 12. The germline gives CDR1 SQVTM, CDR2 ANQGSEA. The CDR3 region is CSDSSASGSSYNEQFF. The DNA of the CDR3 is TGCAGCGATAGTTCCGCTAGCGGAAGCTCCTACAATGAGCAGTTCTTC.